One and the same sample provided the 16 T cell receptor beta chains below, sequenced in a study of shared clonotypes between healthy human individuals. Libraries were prepared by immunoSEQ multiplex PCR; TCRdb keeps only in-frame clonotypes and omits some of them. This sample yields approximately 1.1 million clones, of which 75% to 80% are seen a single time; about 0.52% belongs to the top ten. The sequencing input was memory CD4+ T cells from PBMCs. Subset reported: CD45RA-negative fraction. Receptors were obtained from a man between 18 and 35 years old in good health. Some clones in this sample may be carry-over from other donors' samples.

The gene calls are TRBV27 and TRBJ1-1; D is uncertain. V shed 5 bases and J shed 3 bases, with 19 bases lying between them. The CDR3 totals 16 residues. Germline V gene data show CDR1 as MNHEY and CDR2 as SMNVEV (reference sequence). This CDR3 is CASSRRERVRDTEAFF. CDR3 coding DNA: TGTGCCAGCAGTCGAAGGGAGCGGGTGAGGGACACTGAAGCTTTCTTT.

The gene calls are TRBV5-1 and TRBJ2-5; TRBD1 is a possible D gene (6 bases). The germline V and J ends were trimmed by 3 bases and 5 bases, with 17 bases remaining between them. Germline CDR1 and CDR2: SGHRS and YFSETQ. The CDR3 length is 15 residues. CDR3 sequence reads: CASSYTGSPRETQYF. The CDR3 coding sequence is TGCGCCAGCAGCTACACAGGGTCTCCACGCGAGACCCAGTACTTC. The entire variable domain, with the rest obtained from reference TRBV5-1 and TRBJ2-5, is as follows: KAGVTQTPRYLIKTRGQQVTLSCSPISGHRSVSWYQQTPGQGLQFLFEYFSETQRNKGNFPGRFSGRQFSNSRSEMNVSTLELGDSALYLCASSYTGSPRETQYFGPGTRLLVL.

This clone was picked up a small number of times. This chain links TRBV11-2 with TRBJ2-1; possible D gene TRBD1, 7 bases. V shed 5 bases and J shed 4 bases, with 12 bases lying between them. There are 14 residues in the CDR3. The V gene's germline CDR1 is SGHAT and CDR2 FQNNGV. The CDR3 nucleotides read TGTGCCAGCAGCGCGGGACAGCTTTACAATGAGCAGTTCTTC. Translation: CASSAGQLYNEQFF.

Details on this clone: Other nucleotide sequences from this sample produce the same CDR3. This chain joins TRBV7-2 and TRBJ1-3; D possibly corresponds to TRBD1 (5 bases). The CDR3 has 16 residues. Trimming left V 2 bases short and J 2 bases short, with 13 bases between. Per germline, CDR1 SGHTA and CDR2 FQGNSA. The CDR3 region is CASSLFGGNTGNTIYF. The CDR3, as DNA: TGTGCCAGCAGCTTATTCGGGGGAAACACTGGAAACACCATATATTTT.

This sequence joins TRBV14 and TRBJ2-2; D unresolved. This CDR3 region has 13 residues. Germline-derived CDR1 and CDR2 are SGHDN and FVKESK. Deletions cut 2 bases from V and 3 bases from J, with 4 bases between. The CDR3 sequence is CASSQQYTGELFF. DNA of the CDR3: TGTGCCAGCAGCCAACAATACACCGGGGAGCTGTTTTTT.

The chain links TRBV6-1 to TRBJ1-3; 7 bases are shared with TRBD1. Looked up from germline, CDR1 is MNHNS and CDR2 is SASEGT. The CDR3 extends over 13 amino acids. V was pared by 5 bases and J by 4 bases, with 2 bases of the junction left unmatched. This CDR3 is CASSTGVGNTIYF. CDR3 DNA sequence: TGTGCCAGCAGTACAGGGGTCGGAAACACCATATATTTT.

The chain employs TRBV7-9 and TRBJ1-5, with 7 bases lining up with TRBD1. The CDR3 runs to 15 residues. The V segment lost 1 base and the J segment 5 bases; nucleotides outside the gene matches: 5. CDR1 is SEHNR, CDR2 FQNEAQ, per germline (reference sequence). This CDR3 is CASSLGDSPYQPQHF. CDR3 coding DNA: TGTGCCAGCAGCTTAGGGGACAGTCCTTATCAGCCCCAGCATTTT.

The chain joins TRBV21-1 to TRBJ1-6. TRBV21-1 is annotated as a pseudogene. The CDR3 totals 15 residues. In DNA, the CDR3 is TGTGCCAGCAGCGCCAACGCGGGGTTTGATTCACCCCTCCACTTT. This sequence encodes CASSANAGFDSPLHF.

This clone was observed a single time. Within the sample, other DNA sequences also encode this same CDR3. This chain uses TRBV5-1 with TRBJ1-3, with 8 bases that match TRBD1. Per the germline V gene, CDR1 is SGHRS and CDR2 is YFSETQ. V trimming: 2 bases; J trimming: 2 bases; junction bases outside the gene matches: 0. The CDR3 is made up of 14 amino acids. CDR3 residues: CASSLQGAGNTIYF. The CDR3 DNA reads as TGCGCCAGCAGCTTACAGGGGGCTGGAAACACCATATATTTT.

The rearrangement joins TRBV7-9 to TRBJ1-5; maybe TRBD1 (6 bases). The CDR3 consists of 16 residues. CDR1 SEHNR and CDR2 FQNEAQ come from the germline V gene (reference sequence). Trimming pared 5 bases from V and 0 bases from J, leaving 14 bases between. The CDR3 DNA reads TGTGCCAGCAGCGCCGGACAGCAATATAGCAATCAGCCCCAGCATTTT. Its protein is CASSAGQQYSNQPQHF.

The V and J genes are TRBV20-1 and TRBJ2-1; TRBD1 is a possible D gene (6 bases). V was pared by 3 bases and J by 7 bases, with 7 bases between. The CDR3 spans 11 residues. CDR1 DFQATT and CDR2 SNEGSKA come from the germline V gene (reference sequence). CDR3 loop: CSASQGNEQFF. The CDR3 region has the DNA TGCAGTGCTAGCCAGGGGAATGAGCAGTTCTTC.

This clone was seen once. A junction boundary mismatches the germline segment, possibly from a read error. The chain combines TRBV29-1 with TRBJ1-2, with 8 bases identical to TRBD1. Looked up from germline, CDR1 is SQVTM and CDR2 is ANQGSEA. The CDR3 sequence is 14 residues long. CDR3: CSAASQGAVYGSTF. DNA of the CDR3: TGCAGCGCTGCTTCTCAGGGGGCGGTCTATGGCTCCACCTTC.

The V and J genes are TRBV10-3 and TRBJ2-7, with D possibly being TRBD1 (7 bases). V was trimmed by 6 bases and J by 1 base, leaving 16 bases between them. Germline-derived CDR1 and CDR2 are ENHRY and SYGVKD. The CDR3 covers 15 residues. Written as DNA, the CDR3 is TGTGCCATCAGCGGCCAGGGGGGATTTTCCTACGAGCAGTACTTC. This codes for CAISGQGGFSYEQYF.

This clone was detected once. The V gene is TRBV6-6, the J gene TRBJ1-5; 7 bases are shared with TRBD1. The CDR3 is made up of 15 amino acids. Germline V gene sequence: CDR1 MNHNY, CDR2 SVGAGI (reference sequence). Trimming took 6 bases from V and 7 from J; bases not matched to a gene: 12. The chain's CDR3 is CASSLTDRAGQPQHF. The CDR3 DNA follows: TGTGCCAGCAGCCTGACCGACAGGGCCGGGCAGCCCCAGCATTTT.

About this clone: Other DNA variants within this sample encode the same CDR3. The genes are TRBV7-9 and TRBJ2-2; 16 bases align to TRBD2. The V gene end was trimmed by 5 bases and the J gene end by 2 bases; junction bases not matched to a gene: 5. There are 18 residues in the CDR3. CDR1 is SEHNR and CDR2 is FQNEAQ in the germline V gene (reference sequence). CDR3 DNA: TGTGCCAGCAGCCTCGGGACTAGCGGGAGGGTAAACACCGGGGAGCTGTTTTTT. Its translation is CASSLGTSGRVNTGELFF. The full variable domain, completed using reference TRBV7-9 and TRBJ2-2, is DTGVSQNPRHKITKRGQNVTFRCDPISEHNRLYWYRQTLGQGPEFLTYFQNEAQLEKSRLLSDRFSAERPKGSFSTLEIQRTEQGDSAMYLCASSLGTSGRVNTGELFFGEGSRLTVL.

The rearrangement links TRBV27 to TRBJ2-7; D is perhaps TRBD1 or TRBD2 (5 bases each). Trimming took off 2 bases at V and 7 bases at J, with 18 bases between the two ends. The V gene's germline CDR1 is MNHEY and CDR2 SMNVEV (reference sequence). The CDR3 extends over 15 amino acids. CDR3 in amino acids: CASSLKGSLGGEQYF. The CDR3 nucleotides read TGTGCCAGCAGTTTAAAGGGGTCCCTTGGGGGAGAGCAGTACTTC.